The 20 T cell receptor beta chains below were found in one sample sequenced in a study of cytomegalovirus exposure and HLA in healthy donors. The PCR employed 60 Vbeta primers together with 13 Jbeta primers. Method: immunoSEQ multiplex PCR; TCRdb's copy keeps in-frame clones and lacks some. The repertoire consists of fewer than 200,000 clones, with 84% occurring once and the leading ten covering approximately 0.98%. Sequencing was done on a sample of PBMCs. The receptors here all came from a man aged 30 to 45 in good health and CMV-seronegative.

The chain combines TRBV4-1 with TRBJ2-5; tentative D call: TRBD1 (6 bases). The CDR3 sequence is 17 residues long. Trimming shortened V by 4 bases and J by 5 bases, and 23 bases separated the two germline ends. Germline CDR1 reads MGHRA; CDR2 reads YSYEKL. CDR3 in DNA: TGCGCCAGCAGCCGTGTCGGAACCCGGCGAAGGGGGGAGACCCAGTACTTC. Translated, it gives CASSRVGTRRRGETQYF.

The chain couples TRBV19 to TRBJ2-5; D is perhaps TRBD2 (6 bases). V lost 2 bases and J lost 5, with 18 bases in between. CDR3 length equals 16 residues. From germline, CDR1 is LNHDA and CDR2 SQIVND (reference sequence). This CDR3 is CASSITVEGPGETQYF. CDR3 coding DNA: TGTGCCAGTAGTATAACCGTGGAGGGACCAGGGGAGACCCAGTACTTC.

The chain is built from TRBV4-1 and TRBJ1-3, with a weak D call TRBD1 (5 bases). This CDR3 spans 16 amino acids. Between the trimmed V and J ends, which lost 4 bases and 4 bases, there was a span of 17 bases. Per germline, CDR1 MGHRA and CDR2 YSYEKL. CDR3 nucleotide sequence: TGCGCCAGCAGCCGGTCAAGCGGGGGTATAGGAAACACCATATATTTT. This encodes CASSRSSGGIGNTIYF.

This rearrangement joins TRBV7-6 to TRBJ2-7; maybe TRBD2 (5 bases). V was cut by 5 bases and J by 0 bases, with 8 bases left in between. Germline-derived CDR1 and CDR2 are SGHVS and FNYEAQ. CDR3 size: 13 residues. The CDR3 DNA reads TGTGCCAGCAGCCGAGGGAGCTCCTACGAGCAGTACTTC. Protein: CASSRGSSYEQYF.

V is TRBV9 and J is TRBJ2-5; TRBD1 agrees at 10 bases. CDR3 length: 13 amino acids. The V gene's germline CDR1 is SGDLS and CDR2 YYNGEE. Trimming cost V 4 bases and J 11 bases; bases outside gene matches: 8. CDR3 in amino acids: CASSTRTGGEQYF. The CDR3 nucleotides are TGTGCCAGCAGCACCCGGACAGGGGGAGAGCAGTACTTC.

The rearrangement joins TRBV28 to TRBJ1-4, with 8 bases identical to TRBD1. The germline gives CDR1 MDHEN, CDR2 SYDVKM. This CDR3 has 14 residues. Trimming cost V 5 bases and J 2 bases; bases outside gene matches: 1. CDR3 amino acids: CASSRTGTNEKLFF. The CDR3 bases are TGTGCCAGCAGTAGGACAGGGACTAATGAAAAACTGTTTTTT.

V and J are TRBV1 and TRBJ2-1; the table gives TRBD2 as D, unverified against the DNA. TRBV1 is an annotated pseudogene. CDR3 length: 19 residues. CDR3 sequence (DNA): TGCACCAGCAGCCAGAGGAGACTAGCGGGAGGGCCCTCCTACAATGAGCAGTTCTTC. This translates into CTSSQRRLAGGPSYNEQFF.

This clone was seen a single time. The rearrangement uses TRBV5-1 and TRBJ2-2; no clear D. Germline lookup yields CDR1 SGHRS and CDR2 YFSETQ. The CDR3 runs to 14 residues. V was shortened by 1 base and J by 7 bases, with 11 bases between the two germline ends. This CDR3 reads CASSLLMFSGELFF. The DNA for the CDR3 is TGCGCCAGCAGCTTGTTGATGTTTAGCGGGGAGCTGTTTTTT. The whole variable domain, filled in from reference TRBV5-1 and TRBJ2-2, reads KAGVTQTPRYLIKTRGQQVTLSCSPISGHRSVSWYQQTPGQGLQFLFEYFSETQRNKGNFPGRFSGRQFSNSRSEMNVSTLELGDSALYLCASSLLMFSGELFFGEGSRLTVL.

The chain has TRBV5-4 and TRBJ2-2, with TRBD1 as a possible D gene (5 bases). CDR1 and CDR2 from the germline V gene are SGHNT and YYREEE (reference sequence). V shed 4 bases and J shed 1 base, with 11 bases lying between them. This CDR3 region has 15 residues. This chain's CDR3 is CASSLGLRNTGELFF. In nucleotides, the CDR3 is TGTGCCAGCAGCCTGGGGCTCCGGAACACCGGGGAGCTGTTTTTT.

CDR3 DNA sequence: TGTGCCAGCAGTTACTCCCTAGCAAGCTCCTACGAGCAGTACTTC. This codes for CASSYSLASSYEQYF. The V call is TRBV6-5, the J call TRBJ2-7, with D possibly TRBD2 on 5 matching bases. Germline values: CDR1 MNHEY, CDR2 SVGAGI. V lost 0 bases and J 0 bases, leaving 9 bases between the germline ends. This CDR3 contains 15 residues.

V and J are TRBV4-1 and TRBJ1-1; 9 bases are shared with TRBD1. V dropped 6 bases and J dropped 1; count of bases not matched to a gene: 12. The V gene's germline CDR1 is MGHRA and CDR2 YSYEKL. The CDR3 runs to 17 residues. In DNA, the CDR3 is TGCGCCAGCAGTTTTAATCCGCGGACAGGGGCGAACACTGAAGCTTTCTTT. This encodes CASSFNPRTGANTEAFF.

The chain joins TRBV6-1 to TRBJ2-5, with D possibly being TRBD1 (6 bases). The CDR3 totals 14 residues. Germline V gives CDR1 MNHNS, CDR2 SASEGT. V shed 6 bases and J shed 8 bases, with 19 bases lying between them. The CDR3 DNA reads as TGTGCCAGCAGCGATGACGGACAGCTTCTTACCCAGTACTTC. Encoded protein: CASSDDGQLLTQYF.

This chain uses TRBV27 with TRBJ2-5; D gene unclear. The J call may be faulty, since TRBJ2-7 better matches the DNA end. CDR3 size: 13 residues. From germline, CDR1 is MNHEY and CDR2 SMNVEV (reference sequence). This CDR3 reads CASSLSGDYEQYF. In nucleotides, the CDR3 is TGTGCCAGCAGTTTGTCTGGGGACTACGAGCAGTACTTC.

J is TRBJ1-1 and V is TRBV18; TRBD1 might be the D (6 bases). CDR3 length equals 16 residues. Germline V gene lookup returns CDR1 KGHSH and CDR2 LQKENI. V lost 3 bases and J lost 4, with 18 bases in between. The CDR3 here is CASSPSVGAGATEAFF. CDR3 nucleotides: TGTGCCAGCTCACCGAGCGTTGGGGCAGGGGCCACTGAAGCTTTCTTT.

This clone showed up just a few times. The chain has TRBV6-5 and TRBJ2-7, with TRBD1 matching 7 bases. The CDR3 sequence is 14 residues long. The V segment lost 6 bases and the J segment 4 bases; nucleotides outside the gene matches: 9. The V gene's germline CDR1 is MNHEY and CDR2 SVGAGI. Here the CDR3 reads CASRRGQLMYEQYF. The DNA of the CDR3 is TGTGCCAGCAGACGGGGACAGTTGATGTACGAGCAGTACTTC.

The table lists this clone with a few counts. CDR3 loop: CASSEALLPRQFF. The CDR3 DNA follows: TGTGCCAGCAGTGAAGCCCTGCTACCACGGCAGTTCTTC. The V call is TRBV2, the J call TRBJ2-1; D gene ambiguous. The germline gives CDR1 SNHLY, CDR2 FYNNEI. V lost 0 bases, J lost 12 bases, and 12 bases lay in between. The CDR3 contains 13 residues.

The chain links TRBV27 to TRBJ2-1; D not resolved. CDR3 size: 13 residues. The V end lost 2 bases, the J end lost 4 bases, and 6 bases lay between the germline ends. Germline values: CDR1 MNHEY, CDR2 SMNVEV (reference sequence). The CDR3 sequence is CASSLHGYNEQFF. CDR3 DNA sequence: TGTGCCAGCAGTTTACACGGGTACAATGAGCAGTTCTTC.

Concerning this clone itself: One end of the junction fails to match germline, which may point to a read error. The V and J genes are TRBV5-1 and TRBJ1-2, with 8 nucleotides matching TRBD1. The CDR3 contains 13 residues. Germline V gene data show CDR1 as SGHRS and CDR2 as YFSETQ. The CDR3 region has the DNA TGCGCCAGCGGGCAAGAGACAGGGGCTTATCAGGTCTTC. This translates into CASGQETGAYQVF.

The DNA of the CDR3 is TGTGCCAGCAAATTTGACACAGGGGATCAGCCCCAGCATTTT. It codes for CASKFDTGDQPQHF. This chain connects TRBV2 to TRBJ1-5, with 7 bases fitting TRBD1. Per the germline V gene, CDR1 is SNHLY and CDR2 is FYNNEI. With V trimmed by 7 bases and J by 5 bases, 8 bases remained unmatched. There are 14 residues in the CDR3. Full variable domain (rest looked up from reference TRBV2 and TRBJ1-5): EPEVTQTPSHQVTQMGQEVILRCVPISNHLYFYWYRQILGQKVEFLVSFYNNEISEKSEIFDDQFSVERPDGSNFTLKIRSTKLEDSAMYFCASKFDTGDQPQHFGDGTRLSIL.

V is TRBV10-3 and J is TRBJ1-5; no definite D call. Trimming took 0 bases from V and 0 from J, leaving 9 bases between them. CDR1 and CDR2 (germline): ENHRY, SYGVKD. The CDR3 runs 16 residues. Written as DNA, the CDR3 is TGTGCCATCAGTGAGTCGGGGAGTAATAGCAATCAGCCCCAGCATTTT. As protein: CAISESGSNSNQPQHF.